This T cell receptor beta chain was observed in a study of glioma-infiltrating T cells after dendritic cell vaccination. The immunoSEQ assay amplified TCRB CDR3 from up to about 2 ug DNA. The primer mix had 60 V beta and 13 J beta primers. The data were produced by immunoSEQ multiplex PCR, yet TCRdb's version contains in-frame clones alone and is incomplete. The data hold roughly 82,000 clones, with approximately 90% observed a single time. The junction had 4 bases not matched to a gene; V was cut back by 7 bases and J by 6 bases. The CDR3 is made up of 14 amino acids. Germline values: CDR1 MNHEY, CDR2 SVGAGI. As to this clone: Other nucleotide sequences from this sample produce the same CDR3.

This specimen consisted of blood, obtained before dendritic cell vaccination. The rearrangement uses TRBV6-5 and TRBJ1-6, with 9 bases identical to TRBD1. This TCR was recovered from a human donor with glioblastoma. The CDR3 spells CASTRDRANSPLHF. CDR3 nucleotides: TGTGCCAGCACCCGGGACAGGGCTAATTCACCCCTCCACTTT.